This is a list of T cell receptor beta chains from one sample in a study of early T cells in non-severe SARS-CoV-2 infection. TCRdb passed the 5' RACE reads through MiXCR, listing each CDR3 protein once. Of about 83,000 distinct CDR3 sequences in the sample, 9% to 15% are singletons; the top ten hold under 8%. Sequences were obtained from whole blood. The receptors were sampled from an adult who was a healthcare worker with PCR-confirmed SARS-CoV-2 infection or an uninfected control (not recorded which). CDR3s include the opening cysteine and the closing phenylalanine or tryptophan. D genes are given only for firm matches. Rows may omit the clone size; those that give it use once, few, many or a size class.

CDR3nt	CDR3aa	d_gene	j_gene	v_gene	abundance
TGTGCCAGCAGCTTAGGTCTCACACCGACCCATGAGCAGTTCTTC	CASSLGLTPTHEQFF	NA	TRBJ2-1	TRBV11-2	few
TGTGCCAGCAGTTACAACCTAGCGGGAGGAGATACGCAGTATTTT	CASSYNLAGGDTQYF	TRBD2	TRBJ2-3	TRBV6-7	few
TGTGCCAGCAGCTTACTAGGGATTCGACAGGCAACCTACAATGAGCAGTTCTTC	CASSLLGIRQATYNEQFF	NA	TRBJ2-1	TRBV7-2	many
TGTGCCACCAGTGATTTTGACAGCCCAGATACGCAGTATTTT	CATSDFDSPDTQYF	NA	TRBJ2-3	TRBV24-1	many
TGTGCCAGTACCGGGCGACAGGGGGAAAAAACAGATACGCAGTATTTT	CASTGRQGEKTDTQYF	TRBD1	TRBJ2-3	TRBV19	NA
TGTGCCAGCAGCTTATATAGCCACTCCTACGAGCAGTACTTC	CASSLYSHSYEQYF	NA	TRBJ2-7	TRBV7-6	many
TGCGCCAGCAGCCAAGCGGTTTTCGGATCACCCCTCCACTTT	CASSQAVFGSPLHF	NA	TRBJ1-6	TRBV4-3	NA
TGCAGTGCTGGAACCGGACTAGCGGGAGTCGACGAGCAGTACTTC	CSAGTGLAGVDEQYF	TRBD2	TRBJ2-7	TRBV20-1	NA
TGTGCCAGCAGCTTAGCCCGAGTCGGCAGGGCGTACGAGCAGTACTTC	CASSLARVGRAYEQYF	NA	TRBJ2-7	TRBV7-8	few
TGTGCCAGCAGCCAAGGTTCCGCCCTGGGAAACACTGAAGCTTTCTTT	CASSQGSALGNTEAFF	NA	TRBJ1-1	TRBV3-1	few
TGCAGTGCTAGAGGAAAGTTGGGTGGGGACGAGCAGTACTTC	CSARGKLGGDEQYF	NA	TRBJ2-7	TRBV20-1	many
TGTGCCAGCAGTTACTCCCCGGGAGAAGGGAATGAGCAGTTCTTC	CASSYSPGEGNEQFF	NA	TRBJ2-1	TRBV6-2/TRBV6-3	once
TGCGCCAGCAGAGGGGCCGGGGGTGCTGAAGCTTTCTTT	CASRGAGGAEAFF	NA	TRBJ1-1	TRBV5-1	many
TGTGCCAGTAGTCCCCGGGTCTTACGGGAGTTTGAGCAGTTCTTC	CASSPRVLREFEQFF	NA	TRBJ2-1	TRBV19	few
TGTGCCAGCAGCCCCGGACAGGGGAGGAGAGCTTTCTTT	CASSPGQGRRAFF	TRBD1	TRBJ1-1	TRBV14	NA
TGCGCCAGCAGCCAGCCTCAGGCGGCGGGAGCTTTCTTT	CASSQPQAAGAFF	NA	TRBJ1-1	TRBV4-1	few
TGTGCCAGCAGCCAAGGGCTAGCGGGATCCGCCAAAAACATTCAGTACTTC	CASSQGLAGSAKNIQYF	TRBD2	TRBJ2-4	TRBV4-2	many
TGTGCCAGCAGACGTACCGGGACTAGCGGGAGGGCCGGCACAGATACGCAGTATTTT	CASRRTGTSGRAGTDTQYF	TRBD2	TRBJ2-3	TRBV5-6	few
TGTGCCAGCAGCTTAGTCAGACCTGAAGCTTTCTTT	CASSLVRPEAFF	NA	TRBJ1-1	TRBV11-2	few
TGTGCCAGCAGTCCCCCGGTTGGAGGAGGCTACACCTTC	CASSPPVGGGYTF	NA	TRBJ1-2	TRBV27	many
TGCAGCGTGGAGGCGGGACAGGGGACCTACGAGCAGTACTTC	CSVEAGQGTYEQYF	TRBD1	TRBJ2-7	TRBV29-1	few
TGTGCCAGCAGCCACGACGGGACTAGCGCTTACAATGAGCAGTTCTTC	CASSHDGTSAYNEQFF	TRBD2	TRBJ2-1	TRBV4-2	few
TGCGCCAGCAGCCACCGGGCAGTTAGCACAGATACGCAGTATTTT	CASSHRAVSTDTQYF	NA	TRBJ2-3	TRBV4-1	few
TGTGCCAGCAGCCCATTGGGGGATACGCAGTATTTT	CASSPLGDTQYF	NA	TRBJ2-3	TRBV7-9	many
TGTGCCAGCAGCCCTAGCGGGAGAGGCAATGAGCAGTTCTTC	CASSPSGRGNEQFF	TRBD2	TRBJ2-1	TRBV3-1	NA
TGTGCCAGCTCACCTCCCTTGCAAGAGACCCAGTACTTC	CASSPPLQETQYF	NA	TRBJ2-5	TRBV18	NA
TGTGCCAGCAGTGAGCTAGGGGCGGATAATTCACCCCTCCACTTT	CASSELGADNSPLHF	NA	TRBJ1-6	TRBV2	NA
TGTGCCAGCAGGAAGACTAGCGGGAGCTCCTACGAGCAGTACTTC	CASRKTSGSSYEQYF	TRBD2	TRBJ2-7	TRBV11-2	NA
TGCAGTGCCGGCTACAGGGGGCACAACAATGAGCAGTTCTTC	CSAGYRGHNNEQFF	TRBD1	TRBJ2-1	TRBV20-1	NA
TGCAGCGCATGGACATCCTTGAACAATGAGCAGTTCTTC	CSAWTSLNNEQFF	NA	TRBJ2-1	TRBV29-1	NA
TGTGCCAGCAGCCGCAGAAGTGCGGGAGGTTTCACAGATACGCAGTATTTT	CASSRRSAGGFTDTQYF	TRBD2	TRBJ2-3	TRBV7-9	NA
TGTGCCAGTAGTACATCCGGGAACACTGAAGCTTTCTTT	CASSTSGNTEAFF	NA	TRBJ1-1	TRBV19	many
TGTGCCAGCAGTTCGGCCAGGGCGGGGGACACCGGGGAGCTGTTTTTT	CASSSARAGDTGELFF	TRBD2	TRBJ2-2	TRBV12-3/TRBV12-4	many